This T cell receptor beta chain was captured by sequencing in a study of cytomegalovirus exposure and HLA in healthy donors. At the level of the study: Earlier, 117 million unique TCR beta sequences were recovered from approximately 180 million T cells by an analysis. General study points: Later analysis placed DRB1 highest and HLA-C lowest in TCR association rates, which differed by HLA locus. Some public TCRs appeared in many individuals, while most sequences were rare.

The PCR used 60 Vbeta and 13 Jbeta primers. Per the original methods: Roughly 10 million shared chains were among about 80 million unique TCR beta chains counted in a later analysis. Sequencing was performed with immunoSEQ multiplex PCR; in TCRdb, only in-frame clones are kept and a portion is missing. V, J and clone size were drawn from that table, and D and trimming were deduced from the DNA. The data contain roughly 120,000 clones, around 79% of them singletons. Only a few counts were recorded for this clone. Its cognate antigen is unknown. Germline CDR1 is SGHTA and CDR2 is FQGNSA. V shed 0 bases and J shed 1 base, with 12 bases lying between them. The CDR3 extends over 16 amino acids.

The chain joins TRBV7-2 to TRBJ2-5, with D possibly matching TRBD2 (5 bases). This TCR was sampled from a woman in her thirties or forties in good health and CMV-seronegative. Sequencing was carried out using PBMCs. The CDR3: CASSLAVGVGQETQYF. CDR3 nucleotide sequence: TGTGCCAGCAGCTTAGCGGTGGGAGTCGGCCAAGAGACCCAGTACTTC.